This T cell receptor (beta chain) was identified during a study of shared clonotypes between healthy human individuals. Notes on the study in general: Clonotype sharing levels among donors were expected to vary with sequencing depth.

Within Nashville, Tennessee resided all donors, each a Caucasian adult. This CDR3 comprises 15 residues. J lost 2 bases, V lost 2 bases, and 4 bases had no gene match. CDR1 SEHNR and CDR2 FQNEAQ come from the germline V gene (reference sequence). Several immunoSEQ plates held equal portions of the genomic DNA taken from each subset. Input per replicate PCR of unsorted PBMC was around 300 ng DNA, corresponding to around 30,000 T cell genomes. Libraries were prepared by immunoSEQ multiplex PCR; TCRdb keeps only in-frame clonotypes and omits some of them. The repertoire consists of nearly 500,000 clones, with 76% occurring once and the leading ten covering about an eighth. Note on this clone: Its specificity is not known.

The chain employs TRBV7-9 and TRBJ2-3, with TRBD1 matching over 7 bases. Sequenced material: PBMCs. The receptor comes from a woman aged 40 to 55 in good health. Some clones in this sample may be carry-over from other donors' samples. The CDR3 nucleotides read TGTGCCAGCAGCTTAATGGGACAGAACACAGATACGCAGTATTTT. Protein product: CASSLMGQNTDTQYF. The complete variable domain, with remaining parts taken from reference TRBV7-9 and TRBJ2-3, reads DTGVSQNPRHKITKRGQNVTFRCDPISEHNRLYWYRQTLGQGPEFLTYFQNEAQLEKSRLLSDRFSAERPKGSFSTLEIQRTEQGDSAMYLCASSLMGQNTDTQYFGPGTRLTVL.